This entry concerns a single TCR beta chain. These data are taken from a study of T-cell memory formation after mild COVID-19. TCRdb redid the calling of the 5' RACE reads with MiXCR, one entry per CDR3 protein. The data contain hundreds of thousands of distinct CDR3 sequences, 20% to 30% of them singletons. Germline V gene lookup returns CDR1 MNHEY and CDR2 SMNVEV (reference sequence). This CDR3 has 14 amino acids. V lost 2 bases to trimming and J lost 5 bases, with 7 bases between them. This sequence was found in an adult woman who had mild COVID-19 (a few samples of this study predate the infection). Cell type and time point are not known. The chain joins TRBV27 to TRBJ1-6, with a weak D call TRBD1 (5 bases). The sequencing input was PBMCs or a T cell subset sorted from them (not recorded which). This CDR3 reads CASSLGANNSPLHF. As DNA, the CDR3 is TGTGCCAGCAGTTTAGGGGCCAATAATTCACCCCTCCACTTT.